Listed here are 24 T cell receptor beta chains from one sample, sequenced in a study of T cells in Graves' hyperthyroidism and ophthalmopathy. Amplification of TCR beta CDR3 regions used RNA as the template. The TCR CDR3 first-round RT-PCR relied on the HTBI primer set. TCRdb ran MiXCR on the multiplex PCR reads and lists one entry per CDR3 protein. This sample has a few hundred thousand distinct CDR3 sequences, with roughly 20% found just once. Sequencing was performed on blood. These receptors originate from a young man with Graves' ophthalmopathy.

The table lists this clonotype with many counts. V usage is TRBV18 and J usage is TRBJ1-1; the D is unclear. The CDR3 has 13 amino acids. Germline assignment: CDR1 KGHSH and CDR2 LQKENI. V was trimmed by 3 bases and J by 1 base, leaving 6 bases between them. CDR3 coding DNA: TGTGCCAGCTCACCTGCAGAGAACACTGAAGCTTTCTTT. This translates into CASSPAENTEAFF. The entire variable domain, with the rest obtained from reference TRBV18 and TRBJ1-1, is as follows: NAGVMQNPRHLVRRRGQEARLRCSPMKGHSHVYWYRQLPEEGLKFMVYLQKENIIDESGMPKERFSAEFPKEGPSILRIQQVVRGDSAAYFCASSPAENTEAFFGQGTRLTVV.

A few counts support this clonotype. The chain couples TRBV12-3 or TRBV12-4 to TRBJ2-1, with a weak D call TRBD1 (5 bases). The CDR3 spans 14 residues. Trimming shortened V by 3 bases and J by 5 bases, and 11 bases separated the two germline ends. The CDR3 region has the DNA TGTGCCAGCAGTTTTTTATTAGGGGACAATGAGCAGTTCTTC. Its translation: CASSFLLGDNEQFF.

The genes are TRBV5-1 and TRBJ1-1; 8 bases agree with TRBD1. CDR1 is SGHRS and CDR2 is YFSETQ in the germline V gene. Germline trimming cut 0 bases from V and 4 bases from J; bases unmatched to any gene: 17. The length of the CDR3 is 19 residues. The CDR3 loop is CASSLEPGADRVRSTEAFF. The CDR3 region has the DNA TGCGCCAGCAGCTTGGAGCCTGGGGCGGACAGGGTCCGGAGCACTGAAGCTTTCTTT.

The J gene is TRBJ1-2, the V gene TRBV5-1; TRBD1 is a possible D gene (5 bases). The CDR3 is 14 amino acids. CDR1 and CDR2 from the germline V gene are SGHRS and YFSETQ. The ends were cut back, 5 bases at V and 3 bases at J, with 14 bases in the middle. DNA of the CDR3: TGCGCCAGCAGATCAGGGAGTGGGGACTATGGCTACACCTTC. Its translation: CASRSGSGDYGYTF.

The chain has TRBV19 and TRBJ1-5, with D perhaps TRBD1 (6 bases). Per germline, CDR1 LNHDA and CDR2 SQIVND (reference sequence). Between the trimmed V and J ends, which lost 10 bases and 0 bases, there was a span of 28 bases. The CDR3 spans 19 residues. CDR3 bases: TGTGCCACCTTCCCGAGAGGGGGAAGGAGTTTAGCTAGCAATCAGCCCCAGCATTTT. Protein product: CATFPRGGRSLASNQPQHF. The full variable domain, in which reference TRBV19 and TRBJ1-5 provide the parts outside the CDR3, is DGGITQSPKYLFRKEGQNVTLSCEQNLNHDAMYWYRQDPGQGLRLIYYSQIVNDFQKGDIAEGYSVSREKKESFPLTVTSAQKNPTAFYLCATFPRGGRSLASNQPQHFGDGTRLSIL.

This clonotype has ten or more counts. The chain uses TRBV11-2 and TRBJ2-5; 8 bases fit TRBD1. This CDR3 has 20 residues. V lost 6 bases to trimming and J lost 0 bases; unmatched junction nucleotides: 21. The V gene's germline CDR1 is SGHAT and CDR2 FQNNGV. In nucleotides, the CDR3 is TGTGCCAGCAGGCCAGGACAGGGACGCGCCTGGGTCGGGGACCAAGAGACCCAGTACTTC. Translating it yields CASRPGQGRAWVGDQETQYF. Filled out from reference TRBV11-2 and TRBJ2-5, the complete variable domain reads EAGVAQSPRYKIIEKRQSVAFWCNPISGHATLYWYQQILGQGPKLLIQFQNNGVVDDSQLPKDRFSAERLKGVDSTLKIQPAKLEDSAVYLCASRPGQGRAWVGDQETQYFGPGTRLLVL.

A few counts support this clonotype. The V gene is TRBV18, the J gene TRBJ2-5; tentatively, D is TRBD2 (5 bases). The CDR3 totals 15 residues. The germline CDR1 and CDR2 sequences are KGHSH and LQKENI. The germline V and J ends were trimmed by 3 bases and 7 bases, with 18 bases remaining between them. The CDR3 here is CASSPQLGERLTQYF. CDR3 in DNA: TGTGCCAGCTCACCTCAACTGGGAGAACGGCTGACCCAGTACTTC.

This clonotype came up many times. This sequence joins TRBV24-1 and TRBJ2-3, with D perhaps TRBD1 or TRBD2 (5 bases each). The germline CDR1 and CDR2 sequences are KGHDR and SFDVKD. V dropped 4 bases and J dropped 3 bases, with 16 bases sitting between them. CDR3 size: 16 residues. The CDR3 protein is CATSDLNRDETDTQYF. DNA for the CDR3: TGTGCCACCAGTGACCTGAACCGGGACGAGACAGATACGCAGTATTTT.

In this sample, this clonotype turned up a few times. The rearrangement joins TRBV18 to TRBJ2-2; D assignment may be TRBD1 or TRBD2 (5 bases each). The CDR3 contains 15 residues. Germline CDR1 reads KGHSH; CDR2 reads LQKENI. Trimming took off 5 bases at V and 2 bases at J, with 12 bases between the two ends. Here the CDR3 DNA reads TGTGCCAGCTCAAACCTGGGACCCAACACCGGGGAGCTGTTTTTT. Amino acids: CASSNLGPNTGELFF.

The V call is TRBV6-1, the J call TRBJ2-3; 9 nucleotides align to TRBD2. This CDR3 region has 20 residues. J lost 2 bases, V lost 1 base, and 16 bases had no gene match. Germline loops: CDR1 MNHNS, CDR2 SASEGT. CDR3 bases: TGTGCCAGCAGTGAAGTGAGAGCGGGGGGCCTTCCGAAGCCCACAGATACGCAGTATTTT. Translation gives CASSEVRAGGLPKPTDTQYF.

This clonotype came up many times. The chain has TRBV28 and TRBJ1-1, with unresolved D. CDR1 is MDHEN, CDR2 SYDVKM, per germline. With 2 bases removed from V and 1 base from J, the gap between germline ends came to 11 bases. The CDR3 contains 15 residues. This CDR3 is CASSLEAETNTEAFF. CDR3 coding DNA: TGTGCCAGCAGTTTAGAGGCAGAAACGAACACTGAAGCTTTCTTT.

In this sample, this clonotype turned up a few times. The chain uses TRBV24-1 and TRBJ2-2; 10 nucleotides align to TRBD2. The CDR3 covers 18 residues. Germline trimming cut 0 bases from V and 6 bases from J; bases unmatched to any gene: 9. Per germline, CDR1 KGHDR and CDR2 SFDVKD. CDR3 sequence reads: CATSDLRWSGGAAGELFF. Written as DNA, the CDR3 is TGTGCCACCAGTGATTTGCGGTGGAGCGGGGGGGCCGCCGGGGAGCTGTTTTTT.

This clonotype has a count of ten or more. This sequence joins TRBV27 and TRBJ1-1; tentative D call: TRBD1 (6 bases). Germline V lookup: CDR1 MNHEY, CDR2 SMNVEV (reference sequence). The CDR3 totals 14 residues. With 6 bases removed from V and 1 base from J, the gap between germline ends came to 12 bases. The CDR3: CASSPDSWNTEAFF. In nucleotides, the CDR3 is TGTGCCAGCAGCCCGGACAGCTGGAACACTGAAGCTTTCTTT.

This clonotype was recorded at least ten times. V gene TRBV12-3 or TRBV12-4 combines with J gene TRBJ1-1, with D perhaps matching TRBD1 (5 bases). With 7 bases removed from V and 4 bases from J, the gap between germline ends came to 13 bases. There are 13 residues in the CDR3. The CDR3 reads CASTRQGGTEAFF. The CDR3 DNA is TGTGCCAGCACTCGCCAGGGCGGCACTGAAGCTTTCTTT.

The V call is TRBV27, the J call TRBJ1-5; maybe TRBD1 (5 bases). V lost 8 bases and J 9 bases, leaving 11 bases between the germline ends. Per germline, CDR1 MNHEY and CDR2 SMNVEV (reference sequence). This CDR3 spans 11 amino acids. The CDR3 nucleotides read TGTGCCAGCGGGGGGGTTGGGCCCCAGCATTTT. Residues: CASGGVGPQHF.

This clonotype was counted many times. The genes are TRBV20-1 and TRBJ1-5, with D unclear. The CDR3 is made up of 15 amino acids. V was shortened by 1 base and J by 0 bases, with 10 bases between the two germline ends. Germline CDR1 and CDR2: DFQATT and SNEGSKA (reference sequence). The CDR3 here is CSARGVGNSNQPQHF. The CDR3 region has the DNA TGCAGTGCTAGAGGGGTGGGAAATAGCAATCAGCCCCAGCATTTT.

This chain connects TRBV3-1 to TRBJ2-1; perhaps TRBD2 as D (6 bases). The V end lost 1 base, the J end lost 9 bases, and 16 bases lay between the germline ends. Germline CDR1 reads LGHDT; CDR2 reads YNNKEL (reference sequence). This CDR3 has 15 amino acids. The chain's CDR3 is CASSQAGTDWGEQFF. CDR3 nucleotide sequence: TGTGCCAGCAGCCAAGCGGGGACTGACTGGGGTGAGCAGTTCTTC.

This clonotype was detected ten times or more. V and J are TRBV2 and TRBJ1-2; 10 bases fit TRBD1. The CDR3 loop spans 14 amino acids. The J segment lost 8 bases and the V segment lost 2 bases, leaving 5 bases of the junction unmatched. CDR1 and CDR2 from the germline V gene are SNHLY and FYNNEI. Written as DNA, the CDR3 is TGTGCCAGCAGTGAAAGGGACAGGGGTTACGGCTACACCTTC. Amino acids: CASSERDRGYGYTF.

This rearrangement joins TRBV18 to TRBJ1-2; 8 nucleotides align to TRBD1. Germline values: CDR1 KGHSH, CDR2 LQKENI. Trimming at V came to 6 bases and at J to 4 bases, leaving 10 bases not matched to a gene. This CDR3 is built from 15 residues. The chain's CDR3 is CASSLGQENTYGYTF. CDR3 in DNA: TGTGCCAGCTCCCTGGGACAGGAGAATACCTATGGCTACACCTTC.

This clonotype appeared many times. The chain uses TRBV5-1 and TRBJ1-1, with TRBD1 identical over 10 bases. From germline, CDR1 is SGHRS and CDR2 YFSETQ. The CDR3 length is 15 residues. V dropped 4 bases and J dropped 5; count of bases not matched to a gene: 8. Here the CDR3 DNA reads TGCGCCAGCAGCCTTACGGGACAGGGGATGACTGAAGCTTTCTTT. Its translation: CASSLTGQGMTEAFF.

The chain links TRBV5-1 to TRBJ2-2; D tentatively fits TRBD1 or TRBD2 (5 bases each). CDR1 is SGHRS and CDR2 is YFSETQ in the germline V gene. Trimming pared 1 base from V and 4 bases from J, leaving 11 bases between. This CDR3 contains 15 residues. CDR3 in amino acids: CASSLRGDGTGELFF. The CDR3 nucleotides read TGCGCCAGCAGCTTGAGAGGGGATGGCACCGGGGAGCTGTTTTTT.

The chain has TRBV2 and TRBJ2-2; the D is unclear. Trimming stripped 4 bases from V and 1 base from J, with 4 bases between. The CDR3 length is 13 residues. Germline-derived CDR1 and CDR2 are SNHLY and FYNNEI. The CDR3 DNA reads TGTGCCAGCAGTGCACAGAACACCGGGGAGCTGTTTTTT. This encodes CASSAQNTGELFF.

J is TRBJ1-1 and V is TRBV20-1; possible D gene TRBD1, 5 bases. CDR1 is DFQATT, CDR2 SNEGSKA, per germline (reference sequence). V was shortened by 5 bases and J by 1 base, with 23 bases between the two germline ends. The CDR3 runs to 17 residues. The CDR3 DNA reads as TGCAGTGCTCGGGGGGGGGGGGGGGGGGAGGAGAACACTGAAGCTTTCTTT. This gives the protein CSARGGGGGEENTEAFF.

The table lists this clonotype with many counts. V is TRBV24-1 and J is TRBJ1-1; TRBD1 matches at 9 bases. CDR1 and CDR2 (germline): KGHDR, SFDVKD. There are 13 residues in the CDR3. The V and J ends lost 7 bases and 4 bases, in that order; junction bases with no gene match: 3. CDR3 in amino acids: CATRQTGGTEAFF. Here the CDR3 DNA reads TGTGCCACCAGACAGACAGGGGGCACTGAAGCTTTCTTT.